The 8 T cell receptor beta chains below come from one sample, sequenced in a study of OX40 agonist ivuxolimab in advanced cancers. Here immunoSEQ multiplex PCR was the method, and the copy in TCRdb shows in-frame clones only, minus some. The sample lists roughly 25,000 clones, 77% occurring once. The starting material was CD4+ or CD8+ T cells sorted from blood, obtained in a trial of the OX40 agonist ivuxolimab. These receptors originate from an adult with an advanced solid tumor such as melanoma, head and neck, liver or kidney cancer.

V usage is TRBV11-3 and J usage is TRBJ2-3; 12 bases are shared with TRBD2. Germline CDR1 reads SGHNT; CDR2 reads YENEEA. V trimming: 3 bases; J trimming: 5 bases; junction bases outside the gene matches: 6. The CDR3 spans 16 residues. CDR3 nucleotides: TGTGCCAGCAGCTTGCTAGCGGGGGGGAGGCAAGATACGCAGTATTTT. It translates to CASSLLAGGRQDTQYF.

V gene TRBV7-2 combines with J gene TRBJ1-2; D remains unclear. Trimming pared 5 bases from V and 7 bases from J, leaving 17 bases between. This CDR3 region has 14 residues. CDR1 and CDR2 (germline): SGHTA, FQGNSA. CDR3 nucleotide sequence: TGTGCCAGCAGCCACGACCCCCGCATCTTTGGCTACACCTTC. It yields the protein CASSHDPRIFGYTF.

The rearrangement joins TRBV7-8 to TRBJ2-7; D unclear. With 5 bases removed from V and 0 bases from J, the gap between germline ends came to 11 bases. The CDR3 totals 14 residues. Germline CDR1 and CDR2: SGHVS and FQNEAQ. CDR3 bases: TGTGCCAGCAGCCCTCAGGAGCTCTCCTACGAGCAGTACTTC. Translated: CASSPQELSYEQYF.

This clone was seen a single time. The V and J genes are TRBV5-6 and TRBJ2-3, with D perhaps TRBD1 or TRBD2 (5 bases each). The CDR3 is 18 residues long. With 0 bases removed from V and 0 bases from J, the gap between germline ends came to 17 bases. CDR1 is SGHDT, CDR2 YYEEEE, per germline. CDR3 region: CASSLGFRGRTSTDTQYF. The DNA of the CDR3 is TGTGCCAGCAGCTTGGGCTTCCGGGGCCGAACTAGCACAGATACGCAGTATTTT.

The chain combines TRBV4-2 with TRBJ1-2; 9 nucleotides match TRBD1. Germline trimming cut 1 base from V and 5 bases from J; bases unmatched to any gene: 5. The CDR3 sequence is 15 residues long. In germline, CDR1 is LGHNA, CDR2 YNFKEQ. In nucleotides, the CDR3 is TGTGCCAGCAGCCAAGCGGGACAGGGAGGTTATGGCTACACCTTC. This sequence encodes CASSQAGQGGYGYTF.

V is TRBV7-9 and J is TRBJ1-1; D ambiguous. This CDR3 is built from 13 residues. Trimming left V 3 bases short and J 0 bases short, with 5 bases between. Germline V lookup: CDR1 SEHNR, CDR2 FQNEAQ (reference sequence). The CDR3 DNA reads TGTGCCAGCAGCTTTACAGTGAACACTGAAGCTTTCTTT. It codes for CASSFTVNTEAFF.

This clone showed up just once. The chain combines TRBV27 with TRBJ1-1; D is unclear. This CDR3 contains 15 residues. Trimming took off 5 bases at V and 5 bases at J, with 18 bases between the two ends. Looked up from germline, CDR1 is MNHEY and CDR2 is SMNVEV (reference sequence). CDR3 protein: CASSPIAGFGTEAFF. DNA for the CDR3: TGTGCCAGCAGTCCCATCGCGGGATTCGGGACTGAAGCTTTCTTT.

Here the CDR3 reads CASSYGTSNTGELFF. The DNA for the CDR3 is TGTGCCAGCTCGTACGGGACTAGCAACACCGGGGAGCTGTTTTTT. J is TRBJ2-2 and V is TRBV18; TRBD2 aligns across 9 bases. Per germline, CDR1 KGHSH and CDR2 LQKENI. The CDR3 is 15 residues long. J lost 2 bases, V lost 6 bases, and 4 bases had no gene match.